The clone carrying this TCR beta chain occurred many times. CDR1 is MNHNS and CDR2 is SASEGT in the germline V gene. This CDR3 comprises 13 residues. V lost 3 bases to trimming and J lost 1 base, with 6 bases between them. The sample comes from a study of patients and donors after allogeneic stem cell transplantation. TCRdb re-analysed the RT-PCR reads in MiXCR, keeping a single row per CDR3 protein. The repertoire holds tens of thousands of distinct CDR3 sequences, 26% seen once, with about 25% in the top ten. The chain joins TRBV6-1 to TRBJ1-1; no clear D. Sequenced: blood, either unsorted or a sorted T cell fraction (not recorded which). This clonotype originated in a human donor who was either an allogeneic HSCT recipient or a stem cell or donor lymphocyte infusion donor (not recorded which). It is not recorded whose cells these are; they may come from a transplant donor. The CDR3 loop is CASSELSNTEAFF. The CDR3 coding sequence is TGTGCCAGCAGTGAGTTATCGAACACTGAAGCTTTCTTT.